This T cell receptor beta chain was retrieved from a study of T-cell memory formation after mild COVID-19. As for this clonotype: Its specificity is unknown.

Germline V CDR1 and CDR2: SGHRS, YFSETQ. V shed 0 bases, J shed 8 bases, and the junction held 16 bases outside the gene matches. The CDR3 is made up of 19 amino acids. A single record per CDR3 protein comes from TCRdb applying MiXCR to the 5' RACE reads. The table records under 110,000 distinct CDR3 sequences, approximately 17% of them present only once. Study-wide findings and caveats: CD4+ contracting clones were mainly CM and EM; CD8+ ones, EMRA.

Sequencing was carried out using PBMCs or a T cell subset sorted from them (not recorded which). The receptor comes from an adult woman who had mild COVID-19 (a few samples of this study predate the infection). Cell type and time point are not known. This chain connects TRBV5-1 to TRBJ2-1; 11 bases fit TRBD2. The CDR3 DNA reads TGCGCCAGCAGCTTGGCCGTGGTGTTCGTTAGCGGGGGGGAGTATGAGCAGTTCTTC. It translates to CASSLAVVFVSGGEYEQFF.